Each of the 16 T cell receptor beta chains below was sequenced from the same sample in a study of CD8 T cell repertoires and HIV-1 epitope variants. For these receptors, no antigen is known. Using immunoSEQ multiplex PCR, the repertoire was profiled, and TCRdb retains in-frame clones only, with some absent. The sample records 4,500 to 6,500 clones, approximately 66% being singletons. Sequenced: cultured CD8+ T cells derived from PBMCs. The receptors come from a male donor with HIV.

V is TRBV27 and J is TRBJ2-5; no reliable D call. CDR1 and CDR2 from the germline V gene are MNHEY and SMNVEV (reference sequence). This CDR3 region has 13 residues. Trimming pared 6 bases from V and 5 bases from J, leaving 13 bases between. The CDR3 nucleotides read TGTGCCAGCAGGCCCAGGAGCCGGGAGACCCAGTACTTC. It is translated as CASRPRSRETQYF.

The V call is TRBV28, the J call TRBJ2-5; perhaps TRBD1 as D (6 bases). Germline assignment: CDR1 MDHEN and CDR2 SYDVKM. Trimming removed 4 bases from V and 5 bases from J, with 14 bases in between. The CDR3 covers 14 residues. In nucleotides, the CDR3 is TGTGCCAGCAGTTACTCACAGGGTGGCGAGACCCAGTACTTC. This encodes CASSYSQGGETQYF.

This rearrangement joins TRBV7-9 to TRBJ1-2, with D unresolved. Per germline, CDR1 SEHNR and CDR2 FQNEAQ (reference sequence). This CDR3 is 13 amino acids long. V shed 0 bases and J shed 4 bases, with 6 bases lying between them. The DNA of the CDR3 is TGTGCCAGCAGCTTAGCGGATTTCTATGGCTACACCTTC. This translates into CASSLADFYGYTF.

The chain combines TRBV10-3 with TRBJ1-1; weak D call: TRBD1 (5 bases). Germline V lookup: CDR1 ENHRY, CDR2 SYGVKD. The CDR3 is 15 residues long. The ends were cut back, 0 bases at V and 3 bases at J, with 11 bases in the middle. The CDR3 DNA is TGTGCCATCAGTGAGTCAGGGGTGAGGGACACTGAAGCTTTCTTT. As protein: CAISESGVRDTEAFF.

The J gene is TRBJ1-1, the V gene TRBV28, with D uncertain. CDR1 is MDHEN and CDR2 is SYDVKM in the germline V gene. The germline V and J ends were trimmed by 8 bases and 5 bases, with 18 bases remaining between them. CDR3 size: 14 residues. CDR3 in amino acids: CASGGEWAGTEAFF. Here the CDR3 DNA reads TGTGCCAGCGGTGGGGAGTGGGCAGGAACTGAAGCTTTCTTT. Supplemented by reference TRBV28 and TRBJ1-1, the full variable domain reads DVKVTQSSRYLVKRTGEKVFLECVQDMDHENMFWYRQDPGLGLRLIYFSYDVKMKEKGDIPEGYSVSREKKERFSLILESASTNQTSMYLCASGGEWAGTEAFFGQGTRLTVV.

The chain has TRBV19 and TRBJ1-1; no clear D. Trimming pared 6 bases from V and 4 bases from J, leaving 6 bases between. This CDR3 is 11 amino acids long. Germline CDR1 LNHDA, CDR2 SQIVND (reference sequence). The CDR3 DNA is TGTGCCAGTAGCGGGAGCACTGAAGCTTTCTTT. Protein product: CASSGSTEAFF. The full variable domain, with the rest looked up from reference TRBV19 and TRBJ1-1, is DGGITQSPKYLFRKEGQNVTLSCEQNLNHDAMYWYRQDPGQGLRLIYYSQIVNDFQKGDIAEGYSVSREKKESFPLTVTSAQKNPTAFYLCASSGSTEAFFGQGTRLTVV.

This rearrangement joins TRBV7-2 to TRBJ2-7, with 11 bases fitting TRBD2. The germline CDR1 and CDR2 sequences are SGHTA and FQGNSA. The CDR3 is made up of 17 amino acids. The V segment lost 2 bases and the J segment 3 bases; nucleotides outside the gene matches: 9. CDR3 sequence reads: CASSLLSGRARDYEQYF. DNA for the CDR3: TGTGCCAGCAGCTTACTTAGCGGGAGGGCCCGAGACTACGAGCAGTACTTC.

The chain recombines TRBV6-5 with TRBJ2-7, with 12 nucleotides matching TRBD2. V lost 6 bases to trimming and J lost 3 bases; unmatched junction nucleotides: 6. CDR3 length: 15 amino acids. Germline CDR1 and CDR2: MNHEY and SVGAGI. The chain's CDR3 is CASSPSTSGSYEQYF. The DNA for the CDR3 is TGTGCCAGCAGCCCGTCGACTAGCGGGAGCTACGAGCAGTACTTC.

A few counts support this clone. The chain employs TRBV5-6 and TRBJ1-1; D gene uncertain. Trimming pared 0 bases from V and 4 bases from J, leaving 10 bases between. The CDR3 runs 14 residues. Germline values: CDR1 SGHDT, CDR2 YYEEEE. In nucleotides, the CDR3 is TGTGCCAGCAGCTTGGTGGAGGAGGGCACTGAAGCTTTCTTT. It is translated as CASSLVEEGTEAFF.

The chain employs TRBV4-3 and TRBJ2-7; 9 nucleotides line up with TRBD1. The CDR3 loop spans 16 amino acids. Losses at the gene ends were 3 bases for V and 4 bases for J; bases not matched to a gene: 10. Germline lookup yields CDR1 LGHNA and CDR2 YSLEER. CDR3 residues: CASSHSWTGEAYEQYF. The CDR3 DNA reads as TGCGCCAGCAGCCATTCTTGGACAGGGGAGGCTTACGAGCAGTACTTC.

This clone has just a few counts. The V call is TRBV28, the J call TRBJ2-1; 8 nucleotides align to TRBD2. V lost 1 base and J lost 10; bases outside the gene matches: 6. This CDR3 contains 14 residues. CDR1 and CDR2 from the germline V gene are MDHEN and SYDVKM. CDR3 sequence (DNA): TGTGCCAGCAGTTTATCGCGGGGGGCTATGGAGCAGTTCTTC. It codes for CASSLSRGAMEQFF.

This clone was counted only a few times. This chain links TRBV28 with TRBJ1-1; D not resolved. The V end was cut by 4 bases, the J end by 6 bases, with 12 bases between. Looked up from germline, CDR1 is MDHEN and CDR2 is SYDVKM. The CDR3 is 13 amino acids. The CDR3 reads CASSSGSSPEAFF. Here the CDR3 DNA reads TGTGCCAGCAGTTCGGGCTCAAGCCCTGAAGCTTTCTTT.

The rearrangement uses TRBV9 and TRBJ2-3; TRBD2 agrees at 8 bases. V trimming: 0 bases; J trimming: 3 bases; junction bases outside the gene matches: 3. This CDR3 region has 15 residues. Germline CDR1 SGDLS, CDR2 YYNGEE. The CDR3: CASSVEGLGTDTQYF. Written as DNA, the CDR3 is TGTGCCAGCAGCGTAGAGGGACTAGGGACAGATACGCAGTATTTT.

This clone was seen only once. V and J are TRBV28 and TRBJ1-1; D might be TRBD1 (5 bases). The CDR3 covers 14 residues. Germline CDR1 is MDHEN and CDR2 is SYDVKM. The germline V and J ends were trimmed by 4 bases and 0 bases, with 9 bases remaining between them. The CDR3 DNA is TGTGCCAGCAGTTCCCGGGACGTGAACACTGAAGCTTTCTTT. It specifies CASSSRDVNTEAFF.

The chain couples TRBV6-5 to TRBJ2-7, with D tentatively TRBD1 (7 bases). The CDR3 length is 14 residues. Germline CDR1 reads MNHEY; CDR2 reads SVGAGI. Between the trimmed V and J ends, which lost 6 bases and 3 bases, there was a span of 15 bases. CDR3 in DNA: TGTGCCAGCAGCCAGGGGGAGGTATACTACGAGCAGTACTTC. Protein: CASSQGEVYYEQYF.

This clone was picked up a small number of times. A junction boundary mismatches the germline segment, possibly from a read error. V gene TRBV27 combines with J gene TRBJ2-1, with TRBD2 identical over 12 bases. Germline lookup yields CDR1 MNHEY and CDR2 SMNVEV (reference sequence). The CDR3 has 15 amino acids. CDR3: CASTLLAGGPNEQFF. As DNA, the CDR3 is TGTGCCAGCACTTTACTAGCGGGGGGCCCTAATGAGCAGTTCTTC.